This T cell receptor (beta chain) was captured in a study of long-term antiretroviral therapy in people with HIV. Study-level points and caveats: HIV repertoires had narrower CDR3 length ranges than controls. Once patients were on ART, diversity went higher but still fell short of transplant donor controls.

Investigators performed immunoSEQ version v3.0 at survey level. Per sample, sequencing targeted about 40,000-50,000 T-cell genomes. Clones were sequenced by immunoSEQ multiplex PCR, and TCRdb holds only the in-frame ones, with some missing. The profile shows under 25,000 clones, about 89% of them singletons. As concerns this clone: Its target is not known.

The germline gives CDR1 KGHSH, CDR2 LQKENI. V trimming: 5 bases; J trimming: 4 bases; junction bases outside the gene matches: 8. The CDR3 has 16 amino acids. The sequence derives from a woman aged 50 to 65 with HIV. The sequencing here drew on unsorted PBMCs, taken approximately 2.5 years after starting antiretroviral therapy. The V and J genes are TRBV18 and TRBJ2-7, with 13 positions matching TRBD2. Here the CDR3 DNA reads TGTGCCAGCTCAGGACTAGCGGGAGAATTCGAATACGAGCAGTACTTC. Amino acid sequence: CASSGLAGEFEYEQYF.